Below are 15 T cell receptor beta chains sequenced from a single sample in a study of blood T cell repertoires in COVID-19. Assay: immunoSEQ multiplex PCR; the TCRdb copy retains only in-frame clones and omits some. Of some 130,000 clones listed, 65% to 80% were seen once; the top ten hold around 14%. The specimen sequenced was peripheral blood. The source of these receptors is a man older than 75 with acute or convalescent COVID-19.

V usage is TRBV4-2 and J usage is TRBJ2-2; tentative D call: TRBD2 (6 bases). Trimming removed 1 base from V and 6 bases from J, with 12 bases in between. There are 15 residues in the CDR3. Germline CDR1 LGHNA, CDR2 YNFKEQ. For the CDR3, the DNA is TGTGCCAGCAGCCAAGGGGAGGACGCCTCCGGGGAGCTGTTTTTT. It translates to CASSQGEDASGELFF.

This clone was detected only once. The chain recombines TRBV19 with TRBJ2-3; TRBD2 agrees at 11 bases. The junction had 6 bases not matched to a gene; V was cut back by 10 bases and J by 6 bases. In germline, CDR1 is LNHDA, CDR2 SQIVND (reference sequence). The CDR3 is 13 amino acids. The CDR3 protein is CATAGLAVDTQYF. CDR3 nucleotides: TGTGCCACCGCGGGACTAGCGGTGGATACGCAGTATTTT. The whole variable domain, remainder taken from reference TRBV19 and TRBJ2-3, is DGGITQSPKYLFRKEGQNVTLSCEQNLNHDAMYWYRQDPGQGLRLIYYSQIVNDFQKGDIAEGYSVSREKKESFPLTVTSAQKNPTAFYLCATAGLAVDTQYFGPGTRLTVL.

The gene calls are TRBV6-6 and TRBJ2-4, with D possibly matching TRBD1 (5 bases). Germline V gives CDR1 MNHNY, CDR2 SVGAGI (reference sequence). The CDR3 extends over 16 amino acids. V lost 4 bases to trimming and J lost 1 base, with 14 bases between them. CDR3 nucleotides: TGTGCCAGCAGTTTGACAGATTCGGTGGCCAAAAACATTCAGTACTTC. Its translation is CASSLTDSVAKNIQYF.

The rearrangement links TRBV7-9 to TRBJ2-2; 7 bases agree with TRBD1. CDR1 and CDR2 (germline): SEHNR, FQNEAQ (reference sequence). The CDR3 runs 15 residues. The ends lost 10 bases at V and 6 bases at J; junction bases unmatched: 14. This CDR3 is CATRGDRVSAGELFF. DNA of the CDR3: TGTGCCACCAGGGGAGACAGGGTCTCTGCCGGGGAGCTGTTTTTT.

A single count supports this clone. This sequence joins TRBV5-1 and TRBJ1-1, with 8 nucleotides matching TRBD1. The CDR3 is 14 residues long. The V gene's germline CDR1 is SGHRS and CDR2 YFSETQ. V was clipped by 3 bases and J by 1 base; unmatched bases: 2. The CDR3 DNA is TGCGCCAGCAGCTCTGGGACAGGGAACACTGAAGCTTTCTTT. This encodes CASSSGTGNTEAFF.

This chain links TRBV7-8 with TRBJ1-5; no firm D call. The germline V gene has CDR1 SGHVS and CDR2 FQNEAQ. This CDR3 contains 14 residues. Trimming cost V 1 base and J 3 bases, with 7 bases left between them. Here the CDR3 reads CASSLVGFNQPQHF. The CDR3 coding sequence is TGTGCCAGCAGCTTAGTGGGCTTCAATCAGCCCCAGCATTTT.

The rearrangement joins TRBV4-1 to TRBJ1-3; tentative D call: TRBD1 (5 bases). CDR3 length equals 16 residues. The V end was cut by 0 bases, the J end by 3 bases, with 12 bases between. Germline-derived CDR1 and CDR2 are MGHRA and YSYEKL. As DNA, the CDR3 is TGCGCCAGCAGCCAAGATCCGGGGGGAGGTGGAAACACCATATATTTT. It yields the protein CASSQDPGGGGNTIYF.

This clone turned up a few times. The chain couples TRBV28 to TRBJ1-2; maybe TRBD1 (5 bases). The CDR3 consists of 15 residues. Germline V gives CDR1 MDHEN, CDR2 SYDVKM. Trimming took off 4 bases at V and 6 bases at J, with 18 bases between the two ends. The CDR3 DNA reads as TGTGCCAGCAGTTCACCCACTTGGGGCACGGATGGCTACACCTTC. Translated, it gives CASSSPTWGTDGYTF.

The rearrangement uses TRBV5-1 and TRBJ2-5, with D perhaps TRBD1 (6 bases). CDR1 and CDR2 (germline): SGHRS, YFSETQ. The V end lost 0 bases, the J end lost 5 bases, and 17 bases lay between the germline ends. The CDR3 contains 16 residues. The CDR3 protein is CASSLASFGQGETQYF. In DNA, the CDR3 is TGCGCCAGCAGCTTGGCCTCTTTTGGGCAGGGGGAGACCCAGTACTTC.

The chain employs TRBV12-3 or TRBV12-4 and TRBJ1-2, with D uncertain. The CDR3 is 12 amino acids. The V end was cut by 5 bases, the J end by 8 bases, with 12 bases between. As DNA, the CDR3 is TGTGCCAGCAGTCAAAACAAAAAGGGCTACACCTTC. This codes for CASSQNKKGYTF.

This clone came up a few times. One junction end does not reproduce the germline sequence, and a read error may be involved. The rearrangement uses TRBV7-3 and TRBJ2-1; 9 bases map to TRBD2. Germline values: CDR1 SGHTA, CDR2 FQGTGA. The CDR3 is 15 amino acids. The CDR3 DNA follows: TGTGCCAGCAGTTTAACCGGAGCGGGGGGTTATGAGCAGTTCTTC. It translates to CASSLTGAGGYEQFF.

The V gene is TRBV9, the J gene TRBJ1-3; 7 bases align to TRBD1. The J segment lost 2 bases and the V segment lost 0 bases, leaving 2 bases of the junction unmatched. CDR1 and CDR2 (germline): SGDLS, YYNGEE. The CDR3 loop spans 15 amino acids. The CDR3: CASSVDGQAGNTIYF. In nucleotides, the CDR3 is TGTGCCAGCAGCGTAGACGGACAGGCTGGAAACACCATATATTTT. Filled out from reference TRBV9 and TRBJ1-3, the complete variable domain reads DSGVTQTPKHLITATGQRVTLRCSPRSGDLSVYWYQQSLDQGLQFLIQYYNGEERAKGNILERFSAQQFPDLHSELNLSSLELGDSALYFCASSVDGQAGNTIYFGEGSWLTVV.

The chain carries TRBV19 and TRBJ1-4; D unresolved. Germline V gives CDR1 LNHDA, CDR2 SQIVND (reference sequence). The CDR3 is made up of 15 amino acids. V lost 3 bases and J lost 8, with 16 bases in between. The CDR3 DNA sequence: TGTGCCAGTAGTATTGGGCAGCCGATTACCGAAAAACTGTTTTTT. Translation: CASSIGQPITEKLFF.

This rearrangement joins TRBV5-1 to TRBJ2-1; 13 bases map to TRBD2. The germline CDR1 and CDR2 sequences are SGHRS and YFSETQ. There are 16 residues in the CDR3. J gave up 1 base and V 3 bases, and 1 base lay outside the gene matches. The CDR3 DNA follows: TGCGCCAGCAGCTCGGGACTAGCGGGGTCCTACAATGAGCAGTTCTTC. This sequence encodes CASSSGLAGSYNEQFF. The entire variable domain, with the rest obtained from reference TRBV5-1 and TRBJ2-1, is as follows: KAGVTQTPRYLIKTRGQQVTLSCSPISGHRSVSWYQQTPGQGLQFLFEYFSETQRNKGNFPGRFSGRQFSNSRSEMNVSTLELGDSALYLCASSSGLAGSYNEQFFGPGTRLTVL.

The chain employs TRBV5-4 and TRBJ1-2; weak D call: TRBD1 (6 bases). Germline-derived CDR1 and CDR2 are SGHNT and YYREEE (reference sequence). The CDR3 has 15 amino acids. Trimming removed 4 bases at V and 4 bases at J, with 17 bases between. CDR3 in amino acids: CASSTNRERGYGYTF. CDR3 bases: TGTGCCAGCAGCACTAACAGGGAGCGGGGCTATGGCTACACCTTC.